Listed below are T cell receptor beta chains from one sample, sequenced in a study of cytomegalovirus exposure and HLA in healthy donors. The protocol was immunoSEQ multiplex PCR, while the TCRdb copy is restricted to in-frame clones and leaves out a portion. Here the sample spans some 100,000 clones, about two thirds being singletons. The sample comprised PBMCs. Receptors originate from a woman aged 30 to 39 in good health and CMV-seropositive. Both conserved end residues are part of each CDR3. The D gene is left open where the match is weak. Clone size is stated in some rows and not others, as once, few, many or a class when expanded.

>TRBJ2-7|.|once|TRBV2
TGTGCCAGCAGGCCGGGAGCCTACGAGCAGTACTTC
CASRPGAYEQYF
>TRBJ1-1|TRBD1|.|TRBV28
TGTGCCAGCAGTCCCGTCGTGTCAGGGGGCCCACTTGAAGCTTTCTTT
CASSPVVSGGPLEAFF
>TRBJ1-2|.|many|TRBV2
TGTGCCAGCAGTGAAGCCGGGGGTACTAACTATGGCTACACCTTC
CASSEAGGTNYGYTF
>TRBJ2-1|.|.|TRBV28
TGTGCCAGCAGCCCTGCGACATGGATTGAGCAGTTCTTC
CASSPATWIEQFF
>TRBJ1-3|TRBD1|.|TRBV11-3
TGTGCCAGCAGCAAACAACAGGGGGTCGTTGGAAACACCATATATTTT
CASSKQQGVVGNTIYF
>TRBJ1-4|TRBD1|.|TRBV2
TGTGCCAGCAGTAGACAGGGAATAGGTGAAAAACTGTTTTTT
CASSRQGIGEKLFF
>TRBJ1-2|.|.|TRBV28
TGTGCCAGCAGACGCTTACAGGGCGTGGACTATGGCTACACCTTC
CASRRLQGVDYGYTF
>TRBJ1-4|.|.|TRBV7-9
TGTGCCAGCAGCTTACGGGGAGGCACCGAAAGTGAAAAACTGTTTTTT
CASSLRGGTESEKLFF
>TRBJ2-5|TRBD2|.|TRBV7-3
TGTGCCAGCAGCCCGCTAGCGGGGGTCGGGACCCAGTACTTC
CASSPLAGVGTQYF
>TRBJ2-7|TRBD1|.|TRBV7-6
TGTGCCAGCAGCTTAGGGACAGGGGCGACCTACGAGCAGTACTTC
CASSLGTGATYEQYF
>TRBJ1-4|.|once|TRBV2
TGTGCCAGCAGTCCTCAGGGTCCCACTAATGAAAAACTGTTTTTT
CASSPQGPTNEKLFF
>TRBJ1-1|.|few|TRBV6-6
TGTGCCAGCAGTTACTCGAAAAACAGGAACACTGAAGCTTTCTTT
CASSYSKNRNTEAFF
>TRBJ2-7|.|.|TRBV4-1
TGCGCCAGCAGCCGGGGCAGGGGCTACGAGCAGTACTTC
CASSRGRGYEQYF
>TRBJ2-7|.|.|TRBV29-1
TGCAGCGTTGGATTCGACCCGGGGGAGCAGTACTTC
CSVGFDPGEQYF
>TRBJ2-7|TRBD2|.|TRBV7-6
TGTGCCAGCAGCTACAGCGGGGGGACCTACGAGCAGTACTTC
CASSYSGGTYEQYF
>TRBJ1-4|TRBD1|.|TRBV7-9
TGTGCCAGCAGCACCCCGCCAGGGGGCATTGAAAAACTGTTTTTT
CASSTPPGGIEKLFF
>TRBJ1-2|.|.|TRBV6-6
TGTGCCAGCAACGAGTGGGGACAACCTTCCTATGGCTACACCTTC
CASNEWGQPSYGYTF
>TRBJ1-5|.|few|TRBV19
TGTGCCAGTAGTGATGACAGGATTACCCTATATAGCAATCAGCCCCAGCATTTT
CASSDDRITLYSNQPQHF
>TRBJ1-1|.|.|TRBV6-5
TGTGCCAGCATTAAGGGGTGGGGCACTGAAGCTTTCTTT
CASIKGWGTEAFF
>TRBJ2-1|.|.|TRBV7-3
TGTGCCAGCAGCTTAACGGCGGGGATAGGGAGTGAGCAGTTCTTC
CASSLTAGIGSEQFF
>TRBJ2-2|.|few|TRBV7-8
TGTGCCAGCAGCTTAATTGGAGGGGGGGGCACCGGGGAGCTGTTTTTT
CASSLIGGGGTGELFF
>TRBJ1-2|.|few|TRBV30
TGTGCCTGGGGAGGGAGGAGTTACTATGGCTACACCTTC
CAWGGRSYYGYTF
>TRBJ2-7|.|.|TRBV19
TGTGCCAGTAGGCGGATGGGAGGCAGTCTCGACGAGCAGTACTTC
CASRRMGGSLDEQYF
>TRBJ2-2|.|.|TRBV11-2
TGTGCCAGCAGCTCCTTCACCGGGGAGCTGTTTTTT
CASSSFTGELFF
>TRBJ2-3|TRBD1|few|TRBV9
TGTGCCAGCAGCGCACCGGGACAGGGGCTTACAGATACGCAGTATTTT
CASSAPGQGLTDTQYF